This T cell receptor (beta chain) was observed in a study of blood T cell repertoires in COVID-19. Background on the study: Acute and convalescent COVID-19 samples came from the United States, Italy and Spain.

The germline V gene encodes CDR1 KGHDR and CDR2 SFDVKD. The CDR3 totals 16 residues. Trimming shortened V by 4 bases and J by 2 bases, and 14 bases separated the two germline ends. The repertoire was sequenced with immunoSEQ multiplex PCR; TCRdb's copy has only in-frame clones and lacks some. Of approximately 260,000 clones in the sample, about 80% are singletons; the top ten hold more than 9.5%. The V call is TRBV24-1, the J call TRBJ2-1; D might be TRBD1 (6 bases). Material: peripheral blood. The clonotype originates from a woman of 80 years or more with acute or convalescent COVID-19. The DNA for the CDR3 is TGTGCCACCAGTGACGAACAGGGCCTCGCCTACAATGAGCAGTTCTTC. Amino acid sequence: CATSDEQGLAYNEQFF.